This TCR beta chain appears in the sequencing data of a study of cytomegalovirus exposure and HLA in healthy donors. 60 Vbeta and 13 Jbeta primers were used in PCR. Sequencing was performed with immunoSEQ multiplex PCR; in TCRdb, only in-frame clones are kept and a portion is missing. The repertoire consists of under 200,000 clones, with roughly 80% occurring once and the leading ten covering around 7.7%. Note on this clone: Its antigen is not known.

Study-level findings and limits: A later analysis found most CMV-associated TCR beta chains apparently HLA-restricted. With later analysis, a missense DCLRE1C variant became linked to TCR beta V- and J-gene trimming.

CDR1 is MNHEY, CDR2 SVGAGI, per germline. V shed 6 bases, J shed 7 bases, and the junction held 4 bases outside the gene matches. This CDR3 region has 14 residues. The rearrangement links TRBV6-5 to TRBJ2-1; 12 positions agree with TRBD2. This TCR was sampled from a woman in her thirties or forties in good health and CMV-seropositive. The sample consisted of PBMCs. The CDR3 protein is CASRLTSGRNEQFF. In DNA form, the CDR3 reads TGTGCCAGCAGGTTAACTAGCGGGAGGAATGAGCAGTTCTTC.